This T cell receptor beta chain was obtained from a study of PD-L1 blockade in urothelial cancer (dated by TCRdb to about 2017). In terms of the full investigation: All patients started therapy in about 2014 and received atezolizumab 1,200 mg intravenously every 3 weeks. Blood samples were analyzed 3 weeks after the start of treatment (second dose) and 6 weeks after the start of treatment. Under 30 patients had pretreatment blood TCR-seq, about 25 had at least one posttreatment blood collection, and about 25 had tumor TCR-seq. Pretreatment tumor samples, along with matched peripheral blood serially collected before and after atezolizumab treatment, were subjected to TCR sequencing. Somatic, immune and clinical correlates of response to PD-L1 blockade with atezolizumab in urothelial cancer were the focus of an exploratory multi-omic analysis. In the same patients, whole exome sequencing and RNA sequencing of pretreatment tumors were performed in addition to TCR sequencing. Durable clinical benefit was defined as a progression-free survival longer than 6 months, and TCR features were additionally tested against progression-free survival and overall survival. Blood samples yielded a median of 141,255 T cells and around 80,000 unique TCRs, with median clonality approximately 0.08. Durable clinical benefit was achieved by nine patients but not by the remaining 20. An ECOG performance status of 0 or 1 was recorded for the patients, and 0 to 3 prior chemotherapy regimens had been received by the patients. About 85% of the roughly 29 patients were males with bladder-origin urothelial cancer, and about 65% of the roughly 29 reported a prior smoking history. What the work shows at the level of the full study, not this receptor alone: Among patients with durable benefit, tumor-associated TCR clones showed greater expansion in peripheral blood 3 weeks after treatment started (n of about 20, p = 0.022). Because the sample size was small (n ≈ 29) and many of the analyses were exploratory, the results are meant to be hypothesis-generating. Improved progression-free and overall survival was found to be associated with pretreatment peripheral blood TCR clonality below the median.

Notes on this clone: It lacks a known antigen. No much larger clonotype is one base removed from it; base qualities were not supplied.

Each PCR received spiked-in synthetic TCR analog templates so that absolute template abundance could be estimated from read counts. Using the immunoSEQ assay, TCRbeta CDR3 regions were amplified from genomic DNA with bias-controlled V and J gene primers. Sequencing of rearranged TCRbeta segments was performed at approximately 20X coverage. Regarding the original processing steps: Sequencing errors were corrected by clustering and CDR3s were annotated against IMGT to assign V, D and J genes. Downstream analyses used only productive TCRbeta rearrangements and left out out-of-frame or stop-codon sequences. Clonality was calculated as one minus the Shannon entropy normalized by the log of the number of unique productive sequences. Clones differing between time points or between blood and tumor were identified using Fisher's exact test with Benjamini-Hochberg correction, with an adjusted p below 0.01 applied as the threshold. The immuneACCESS repertoire file appears here via TCRdb, limited to in-frame rearrangements. These files lack a portion of the clones; in checked studies, under half of the deficit traces to unresolved V genes, and the cause of the others is not known. From that table come the V and J calls and clone size; the DNA was used to work out D and trimming. The sample contains tens of thousands of clones, 84% of them found a single time. Approximately 2.1% of the sample is held by the ten biggest clonotypes.

The time point label for this specimen denotes: pretreatment peripheral blood. A cohort of about 31 patients with locally advanced or metastatic urothelial carcinoma, treated at Memorial Sloan Kettering on a trial protocol, was included. Peripheral blood mononuclear cells were collected pretreatment and during treatment, at between 1 and 8 total time points per patient. The Qiagen DNeasy Blood extraction kit was used to purify genomic DNA from total PBMCs and from tumor samples. PBMCs were collected pretreatment and during treatment, and were isolated and stored as previously described. Inclusive of the bounding cysteine and phenylalanine, the CDR3 is 13 residues long. Left in the record is the CDR3 DNA by itself, 39 bases read in frame from the first base. The germline V end is reduced by 4 bases and the J end by 4 bases; junction bases left unmatched: 1. CDR1 and CDR2 were assigned from the germline V gene as MRHNA and SNTAGT.

Sequencing was performed on PBMCs, taken around atezolizumab (anti-PD-L1) treatment. This receptor was obtained from a man aged 60-69 years with urothelial cancer. The rearrangement joined TRBV6-4 to TRBJ2-5; 9 central bases correspond to TRBD2. CDR3 protein: CASSVSGGETQYF. The base sequence is TGTGCCAGCAGTGTTAGCGGGGGAGAGACCCAGTACTTC.